These 10 T cell receptor beta chains came from one sample sequenced in a study of blood T cell repertoires in COVID-19. Sequenced by immunoSEQ multiplex PCR; TCRdb stores in-frame clones only, minus some. The data hold fewer than 30,000 clones, with approximately 80% observed a single time. Sequenced sample: peripheral blood. These receptors originate from a human donor in a cohort sampled during active COVID-19.

The V gene is TRBV5-6, the J gene TRBJ2-1, with 7 bases matching TRBD1. CDR3 length equals 15 residues. Germline CDR1 SGHDT, CDR2 YYEEEE. V shed 2 bases, J shed 0 bases, and the junction held 2 bases outside the gene matches. In DNA form, the CDR3 reads TGTGCCAGCAGCTTAGGGGGCAGCTCCTACAATGAGCAGTTCTTC. Translating it yields CASSLGGSSYNEQFF. Complete variable domain (other parts from reference TRBV5-6 and TRBJ2-1): DAGVTQSPTHLIKTRGQQVTLRCSPKSGHDTVSWYQQALGQGPQFIFQYYEEEERQRGNFPDRFSGHQFPNYSSELNVNALLLGDSALYLCASSLGGSSYNEQFFGPGTRLTVL.

This clone was found a few times. This chain uses TRBV2 with TRBJ1-1; D not resolved. This CDR3 spans 14 amino acids. Germline V gene data show CDR1 as SNHLY and CDR2 as FYNNEI. Deletions cut 3 bases from V and 1 base from J, with 9 bases between. The CDR3 loop is CASSEFSGNTEAFF. The CDR3 DNA reads TGTGCCAGCAGTGAGTTCTCGGGGAACACTGAAGCTTTCTTT. Drawing the rest from reference TRBV2 and TRBJ1-1, the complete variable domain is EPEVTQTPSHQVTQMGQEVILRCVPISNHLYFYWYRQILGQKVEFLVSFYNNEISEKSEIFDDQFSVERPDGSNFTLKIRSTKLEDSAMYFCASSEFSGNTEAFFGQGTRLTVV.

The chain recombines TRBV2 with TRBJ1-2; perhaps TRBD1 as D (5 bases). With 10 bases removed from V and 0 bases from J, the gap between germline ends came to 18 bases. CDR1 SNHLY and CDR2 FYNNEI come from the germline V gene. The CDR3 covers 15 residues. CDR3 sequence (DNA): TGTGCCACCTTCTTGAGTACGGGGGCTAACTATGGCTACACCTTC. Translated, it gives CATFLSTGANYGYTF.

This clone came up once. The V gene is TRBV29-1, the J gene TRBJ2-1; TRBD1 is a possible D gene (5 bases). Trimming pared 5 bases from V and 0 bases from J, leaving 5 bases between. Per the germline V gene, CDR1 is SQVTM and CDR2 is ANQGSEA. CDR3 length equals 12 residues. This CDR3 is CSVRGSYNEQFF. In DNA form, the CDR3 reads TGCAGCGTTAGGGGCTCCTACAATGAGCAGTTCTTC.

This clone was detected only once. The chain uses TRBV6-6 and TRBJ2-3; 8 bases fit TRBD1. There are 14 residues in the CDR3. J was trimmed by 10 bases and V by 2 bases; bases with no gene match: 8. Germline CDR1 is MNHNY and CDR2 is SVGAGI (reference sequence). The CDR3 sequence is CASSYPRGRTSQYF. CDR3 sequence (DNA): TGTGCCAGCAGTTACCCCAGGGGGCGGACCTCGCAGTATTTT.

The rearrangement uses TRBV19 and TRBJ2-5; 7 nucleotides match TRBD1. Germline CDR1 and CDR2: LNHDA and SQIVND (reference sequence). The CDR3 has 13 amino acids. The J segment lost 5 bases and the V segment lost 6 bases, leaving 6 bases of the junction unmatched. The CDR3 DNA sequence: TGTGCCAGTAGAACGCAGGGGGTCGAGACCCAGTACTTC. Its protein is CASRTQGVETQYF.

This clone was detected a few times. This chain links TRBV27 with TRBJ2-7, with TRBD1 identical over 10 bases. The germline V gene has CDR1 MNHEY and CDR2 SMNVEV (reference sequence). The CDR3 consists of 13 residues. The V gene end was trimmed by 4 bases and the J gene end by 5 bases; junction bases not matched to a gene: 2. The CDR3 loop reads CASSSGQGNEQYF. The CDR3 DNA reads as TGTGCCAGCAGTTCGGGACAGGGGAACGAGCAGTACTTC.

The gene calls are TRBV2 and TRBJ1-2; possibly TRBD1 for D (5 bases). The CDR3 spans 16 residues. The V end was cut by 8 bases, the J end by 0 bases, with 19 bases between. The germline gives CDR1 SNHLY, CDR2 FYNNEI. DNA for the CDR3: TGTGCCAGCGAAGGGGCAGGCCCTTTAGCTAACTATGGCTACACCTTC. This codes for CASEGAGPLANYGYTF.

The chain couples TRBV2 to TRBJ1-4, with 11 bases lining up with TRBD1. From germline, CDR1 is SNHLY and CDR2 FYNNEI. With V trimmed by 8 bases and J by 8 bases, 10 bases remained unmatched. The CDR3 is 15 residues long. The CDR3 DNA is TGTGCCAGCTCCGCAGCCGGGACAGGGGGAGAAAAACTGTTTTTT. Translating it yields CASSAAGTGGEKLFF. The full variable domain, with the rest looked up from reference TRBV2 and TRBJ1-4, is EPEVTQTPSHQVTQMGQEVILRCVPISNHLYFYWYRQILGQKVEFLVSFYNNEISEKSEIFDDQFSVERPDGSNFTLKIRSTKLEDSAMYFCASSAAGTGGEKLFFGSGTQLSVL.

The V call is TRBV28, the J call TRBJ2-7; D may be TRBD1 (6 bases). V lost 3 bases and J lost 4, with 10 bases in between. CDR1 and CDR2 from the germline V gene are MDHEN and SYDVKM. This CDR3 comprises 13 residues. The chain's CDR3 is CASSLQGKYEQYF. In DNA form, the CDR3 reads TGTGCCAGCAGTTTGCAGGGGAAGTACGAGCAGTACTTC.